This TCR beta chain originates from a study of vaccination and CD4 T cells after COVID-19 (dated by TCRdb to between 2020 and 2023). With regard to the full study: Every convalescent patient had a positive nasal swab PCR test for SARS-CoV-2, with mild disease in 8 to 10 patients and severe disease in one. The spike-specific CD4+ TCR repertoire was compared before and after mRNA vaccination in under 11 COVID-19 convalescent patients and a handful of infection-naive healthy vaccine recipients. The time from the second vaccine dose to post-vaccine blood sampling had a median of 72 days and ranged from roughly 13 to 241 days. Post-COVID blood samples were collected from convalescent patients a median of about 92 days after diagnosis, with a range of roughly 35 to 161 days. Control cultures used a CEFX viral epitope pool as positive control, an HIV-1 Nef peptide pool as negative control, or no peptide. Participants received two doses of either the Pfizer-BioNTech BNT162b2 vaccine (n=8) or the Moderna mRNA-1273 vaccine (n=2). The convalescent cohort included six males and four females, with two Hispanic individuals, seven Caucasians, two Asians and one multiracial person. The cultures were stimulated with overlapping spike peptide pools from SARS-CoV-2 and from the common cold coronaviruses HCoV-NL63, HCoV-OC43 and HCoV-229E.

This clonotype has a handful of counts. This clone's antigen is unknown. One base away there is no much larger clone; base qualities are not given. Library prep was done by PCR. TCR sequencing of DNA from cultured CD4+ T cells used the Oncomine TCR Beta short-read assay at the Johns Hopkins FTIC core. The QIAamp micro DNA kit was used to extract genomic DNA from the cultured CD4+ T cells. The Oncomine TCR Beta libraries from cultured CD4+ T cells were pooled using unique dual indexes and then sequenced on an Illumina iSeq 100. Turning to the authors' computational methods: Non-productive sequences were filtered out, and CDR3s that did not start with C, did not end with F or W, or were shorter than 7 amino acids were discarded. The MANAFEST web application identified antigen-specific clonotypes by comparing peptide-stimulated wells against reference wells and other culture wells. For a clone to be called positive, the clone needed an FDR below 0.05, an odds ratio above 5, and a productive frequency above 0.1% in at least two of three replicate wells. A clonotype counted as cross-reactive if it showed significant expansion both in the SARS-CoV-2 spike wells and in at least one common cold coronavirus spike condition. Levenshtein distances (stringdist) and unrooted phylogenetic trees (ape) in R version 3.6.1 were used to assess CDR3 homology. TCRdb reworked the public reads: Q25 trimming with fastp, MiXCR clone assembly, productive beta chains retained. Each record represents a unique CDR3 protein, reported with the most common genes and DNA among its rows. These V and J calls are TCRdb output, not the study's own analysis. Recorded for this sample are 22,000 or so distinct CDR3 sequences; around two fifths of them occurred a single time. The top ten hold approximately 15% of the sample.

CDR3 length: 15 amino acids, cysteine to phenylalanine. The sequence is cut down to CDR3 DNA, 45 bases in frame from base 1. CDR1 and CDR2 are drawn from the germline V gene: MNHEY, SVGAGI. Deletion took 0 bases off V and 2 bases off J, with a span of 8 bases between the germline ends. The sample's treatment or condition label, in plain terms: roughly 10-day PBMC culture with coronavirus spike peptide pools or control peptides (ViraFEST assay). The study used the ViraFEST assay, which expanded antigen-specific T cells with peptide pools and then identified expanded clonotypes by TCR sequencing. The convalescent patients' positive SARS-CoV-2 PCR tests fell between March and December 2020, which was before the Alpha, Beta and Delta variants emerged in the United States. Approximately 2.1 million PBMCs per well were cultured in IMDM with roughly 4.8% human AB serum and 8.5 to 10 IU/ml IL-2, plus 10 ug/ml peptide pools. On days 3 and 7, half of the culture medium was replaced with fresh IL-2-containing medium. Once the cells had been in culture for about 10 days, the EasySep CD4+ T cell isolation kit was used to isolate CD4+ T cells by negative selection. PBMCs were separated from whole blood using Ficoll-Paque Plus gradient centrifugation and then either used fresh or cryopreserved at -140C. Each culture condition was generally run in triplicate wells.

The study at large found these results: Among the post-vaccine SARS-CoV-2-reactive clones in convalescent patients, a median around 90% showed up only after vaccination, which suggests vaccine-specific priming. Relatively few convalescent patients were included in the study, and early timepoints after natural infection were not analyzed. Of the vaccine-specific clones found in convalescent patients, nearly all (304 of 307) were mono-reactive for SARS-CoV-2 spike instead of being cross-reactive with common cold coronaviruses. Although the median number of SARS-CoV-2-reactive clonotypes went up from 20 to 25 after infection to 38 after vaccination, the increase was not significant.

This sequence uses TRBV6-5 and TRBJ1-5; no D segment can be confidently identified. This TCR derives from a human donor who had recovered from COVID-19. Sequencing was performed on CD4+ T cells from blood, cultured in vitro. The CDR3 loop reads CASSYSTGGNQPQHF. Read as DNA, the sequence is TGTGCCAGCAGTTACTCGACTGGGGGCAATCAGCCCCAGCATTTT.